Sequencing of this T cell receptor (beta chain) was carried out in a study of sequential checkpoint blockade in melanoma. Overall study: After both sequences, patients received maintenance nivolumab.

Assay used: immunoSEQ multiplex PCR; TCRdb lists only in-frame clones, some missing. Here the sample spans 17,000 or so clones, approximately 70% being singletons. The CDR3 extends over 19 amino acids. Looked up from germline, CDR1 is SGHAT and CDR2 is FQNNGV. Trimming left V 2 bases short and J 1 base short, with 23 bases between. The treatment is: randomized to nivolumab then ipilimumab (arm A) or the reverse (arm B). PBMC sorting kept live CD3+CD8+ cells without CD19 or CD56. The chain recombines TRBV11-2 with TRBJ1-1; D might be TRBD1 (6 bases). Sequenced here: CD8+ T cells sorted from blood (inferred from file names), sampled from a patient given nivolumab and ipilimumab in sequence. The sequence was collected from a human donor with melanoma. The CDR3 nucleotides read TGTGCCAGCAGCTTAAATCTGCGTTTTGGGGGCCATGGGAACACTGAAGCTTTCTTT. Translated, it gives CASSLNLRFGGHGNTEAFF.